This TCR beta chain emerged from a study of tissue T cells after allogeneic stem cell transplantation. Some clones are missing from TCRdb's copy, which holds only in-frame ones; the method was immunoSEQ multiplex PCR. The sample has 2,500 to 3,500 clones; approximately 48% are singletons. This CDR3 has 14 residues. V was clipped by 0 bases and J by 4 bases, with 6 bases between them. This clone showed up just a few times. Its antigen is not identified. Gene labels here are mouse ones. The DNA ends 1 residue before the CDR3 does, and the rest of the CDR3 is filled in from the germline J gene. This sample's time point: mouse harvest day 14 after allogeneic transplant. The graft held 10^6 splenic CD5+ T cells and 10^7 T-cell-depleted bone marrow cells. Mice had MHC-mismatched B6 into BALB/c GVHD, sampled day 7 or 14. Whole-study results and caveats: TCR repertoires tracked anatomic similarity, regardless of disease or transplant status. The study did not identify alloreactive or antigen-specific tissue TCRs, and some clones might be persisting host cells.

The specimen was gut tissue. The clonotype comes from a female BALB/c mouse given C57BL/6 T cells with graft-versus-host disease after an allogeneic hematopoietic cell transplant. The chain links TRBV21 to TRBJ1-4; D is unresolved. TRBV21 is annotated as an ORF whose role is uncertain. CDR3 DNA (partial): TGTGCTAGCAGTCAATCCCGCAACAACGAAAGATTATTT. It codes for CASSQSRNNERLF. The full-length CDR3 reads as CASSQSRNNERLFF.